The 30 T cell receptor beta chains in this list originate from one sample, sequenced in a study of shared clonotypes between healthy human individuals. Here immunoSEQ multiplex PCR was the method, and the copy in TCRdb shows in-frame clones only, minus some. The repertoire holds roughly 120,000 clones, around two thirds seen once, with around 25% in the top ten. Sequenced material: memory CD8+ T cells sorted from blood. As to subset: CD45RO+ cells pooled with CCR7-negative TemRA cells. Source of these receptors: a woman in her 30s in good health.

The genes are TRBV7-8 and TRBJ2-7, with a possible D match to TRBD1 (6 bases). Germline-derived CDR1 and CDR2 are SGHVS and FQNEAQ. The CDR3 length is 15 residues. V was cut by 4 bases and J by 2 bases, with 15 bases left in between. The CDR3 loop is CASSSRGHIAYEQYF. The CDR3 DNA sequence: TGTGCCAGCAGCTCCAGGGGACACATAGCCTACGAGCAGTACTTC.

The gene calls are TRBV5-1 and TRBJ1-3, with D unresolved. Germline CDR1 reads SGHRS; CDR2 reads YFSETQ. The CDR3 has 15 residues. Trimming shortened V by 4 bases and J by 0 bases, and 11 bases separated the two germline ends. CDR3 sequence reads: CASSPDGYSGNTIYF. The CDR3 DNA is TGCGCCAGCAGCCCCGACGGTTACTCTGGAAACACCATATATTTT.

The chain recombines TRBV7-9 with TRBJ2-7; D gene ambiguous. This CDR3 has 13 amino acids. V shed 1 base and J shed 6 bases, with 10 bases lying between them. Germline CDR1 SEHNR, CDR2 FQNEAQ (reference sequence). Here the CDR3 reads CASSLVVNSEQYF. As DNA, the CDR3 is TGTGCCAGCAGCTTAGTGGTCAATAGCGAGCAGTACTTC.

The rearrangement joins TRBV7-2 to TRBJ2-7; TRBD1 might be the D (6 bases). The CDR3 has 14 amino acids. V lost 4 bases and J 5 bases, leaving 15 bases between the germline ends. CDR1 and CDR2 (germline): SGHTA, FQGNSA. The CDR3 is CASSSYLRGDEQYF. As DNA, the CDR3 is TGTGCCAGCAGCTCATACCTCAGGGGTGACGAGCAGTACTTC.

This clone has just one count. This CDR3 reads CASSISRGFGTEAFF. CDR3 bases: TGTGCCAGTAGTATTTCCCGGGGGTTCGGGACTGAAGCTTTCTTT. This chain connects TRBV19 to TRBJ1-1; perhaps TRBD1 as D (5 bases). Trimming shortened V by 3 bases and J by 5 bases, and 16 bases separated the two germline ends. The germline CDR1 and CDR2 sequences are LNHDA and SQIVND (reference sequence). The CDR3 runs 15 residues.

This chain joins TRBV19 and TRBJ1-2, with no clear D. This CDR3 has 15 amino acids. Germline loops: CDR1 LNHDA, CDR2 SQIVND (reference sequence). V gave up 3 bases and J gave up 8 bases, with 19 bases separating them. For the CDR3, the DNA is TGTGCCAGTAGTATTAATCCGCTCACTAAGGGCGGCTACACCTTC. Residues: CASSINPLTKGGYTF.

The genes are TRBV10-3 and TRBJ2-3; TRBD2 might be the D (6 bases). Germline CDR1 ENHRY, CDR2 SYGVKD. This CDR3 is 14 amino acids long. V was shortened by 6 bases and J by 2 bases, with 12 bases between the two germline ends. The CDR3 protein is CAISTGGPTDTQYF. DNA of the CDR3: TGTGCCATCAGCACCGGGGGACCCACAGATACGCAGTATTTT.

The chain links TRBV5-6 to TRBJ2-5; 10 bases align to TRBD1. Looked up from germline, CDR1 is SGHDT and CDR2 is YYEEEE. With V trimmed by 4 bases and J by 3 bases, 9 bases remained unmatched. This CDR3 is built from 16 residues. CDR3 sequence reads: CASSTRQGAGEETQYF. CDR3 nucleotide sequence: TGTGCCAGCAGCACACGACAGGGGGCCGGGGAAGAGACCCAGTACTTC.

This clone was observed a handful of times. The rearrangement links TRBV10-1 to TRBJ1-1; D might be TRBD1 (5 bases). Germline values: CDR1 WNHNN, CDR2 SYGVQD (reference sequence). CDR3 length equals 15 residues. The ends were cut back, 4 bases at V and 1 base at J, with 13 bases in the middle. The DNA of the CDR3 is TGCGCCAGCAGTGCATCTAAAACAGGGAACACTGAAGCTTTCTTT. Protein: CASSASKTGNTEAFF.

This clone was seen once. The rearrangement joins TRBV10-3 to TRBJ2-7, with TRBD2 identical over 10 bases. The germline CDR1 and CDR2 sequences are ENHRY and SYGVKD. CDR3 size: 15 residues. Trimming removed 3 bases from V and 3 bases from J; junction bases left unmatched: 5. The CDR3 is CAISDPGLAFYEQYF. CDR3 coding DNA: TGTGCCATCAGTGATCCGGGACTAGCGTTCTACGAGCAGTACTTC.

The CDR3 is CASSLGPGTSPYEQYF. For the CDR3, the DNA is TGTGCCAGCAGCTTGGGCCCAGGGACCTCTCCCTACGAGCAGTACTTC. The chain carries TRBV5-5 and TRBJ2-7, with D perhaps being TRBD1 or TRBD2 (5 bases each). V gave up 0 bases and J gave up 2 bases, with 15 bases separating them. Germline CDR1 reads SGHKS; CDR2 reads YYEKEE (reference sequence). The CDR3 totals 16 residues. The full variable domain, completed using reference TRBV5-5 and TRBJ2-7, is DAGVTQSPTHLIKTRGQQVTLRCSPISGHKSVSWYQQVLGQGPQFIFQYYEKEERGRGNFPDRFSARQFPNYSSELNVNALLLGDSALYLCASSLGPGTSPYEQYFGPGTRLTVT.

The V gene is TRBV7-2, the J gene TRBJ2-7; 7 bases fit TRBD1. V shed 6 bases, J shed 7 bases, and the junction held 12 bases outside the gene matches. This CDR3 contains 14 residues. Per germline, CDR1 SGHTA and CDR2 FQGNSA. The CDR3 DNA sequence: TGTGCCAGCAGTTCACAGGGGTCCGAGGGGGAGCAGTACTTC. Translating it yields CASSSQGSEGEQYF.

About this clone: In the same sample, other DNA sequences code for this CDR3. The chain is built from TRBV28 and TRBJ1-1, with 9 bases matching TRBD1. Germline V gene lookup returns CDR1 MDHEN and CDR2 SYDVKM. The ends lost 8 bases at V and 2 bases at J; junction bases unmatched: 3. This CDR3 spans 13 amino acids. As DNA, the CDR3 is TGTGCCAGCCAGGGACAGGGAAACACTGAAGCTTTCTTT. It translates to CASQGQGNTEAFF.

As regards this clone: Mismatch with germline at one junction end may stem from a read error. The chain recombines TRBV6-4 with TRBJ2-1; 15 bases agree with TRBD2. Germline V CDR1 and CDR2: MRHNA, SNTAGT. The CDR3 has 21 residues. The CDR3 here is CASSDSGRTSGRVGGGGEQFF. The CDR3 DNA reads TGTGCCAGCAGCGACTCCGGCAGGACTAGCGGGAGGGTCGGAGGTGGAGGTGAGCAGTTCTTC.

The gene calls are TRBV30 and TRBJ2-1; the D is unclear. With 1 base removed from V and 4 bases from J, the gap between germline ends came to 5 bases. The CDR3 is 12 residues long. From germline, CDR1 is GTSNPN and CDR2 SVGIG (reference sequence). CDR3 in DNA: TGTGCCTGGAGTGATAGATACAATGAGCAGTTCTTC. Its protein product is CAWSDRYNEQFF.

The chain has TRBV28 and TRBJ2-7, with 8 bases lining up with TRBD1. Germline CDR1 reads MDHEN; CDR2 reads SYDVKM. With 4 bases clipped from V and 6 bases from J, the junction kept 8 bases outside the gene matches. The CDR3 totals 14 residues. The CDR3 DNA reads as TGTGCCAGCAGTTCCCCAACAGGGGGACGCGAGCAGTACTTC. Translating gives CASSSPTGGREQYF.

This rearrangement joins TRBV10-3 to TRBJ2-1; 10 bases line up with TRBD2. Per the germline V gene, CDR1 is ENHRY and CDR2 is SYGVKD. The CDR3 covers 16 residues. Germline trimming cut 0 bases from V and 7 bases from J; bases unmatched to any gene: 6. The CDR3 sequence is CAISESKREGGNEQFF. The DNA for the CDR3 is TGTGCCATCAGTGAGTCGAAGCGGGAGGGCGGGAATGAGCAGTTCTTC.

This clone has a handful of counts. V usage is TRBV29-1 and J usage is TRBJ1-3; D not resolved. The CDR3 spans 12 residues. V dropped 6 bases and J dropped 4 bases, with 10 bases sitting between them. Germline-derived CDR1 and CDR2 are SQVTM and ANQGSEA. This chain's CDR3 is CSVLEQGNTIYF. In DNA form, the CDR3 reads TGCAGCGTGCTGGAGCAGGGAAACACCATATATTTT.

This clone is classed as medium-sized. The chain links TRBV6-1 to TRBJ1-5; 9 bases align to TRBD1. The CDR3 spans 15 residues. The germline V gene has CDR1 MNHNS and CDR2 SASEGT. V was clipped by 3 bases and J by 7 bases; unmatched bases: 7. The CDR3 DNA is TGTGCCAGCAGTGAGGGACAGGGTTCACCCCAGCCCCAGCATTTT. Amino acids: CASSEGQGSPQPQHF.

The chain is built from TRBV11-3 and TRBJ2-1; D may be TRBD2 (6 bases). Germline V gene sequence: CDR1 SGHNT, CDR2 YENEEA. V gave up 3 bases and J gave up 6 bases, with 15 bases separating them. There are 15 residues in the CDR3. CDR3 sequence: CASSFTGTPSNEQFF. Here the CDR3 DNA reads TGTGCCAGCAGCTTTACCGGGACTCCAAGCAATGAGCAGTTCTTC. The complete variable domain, with remaining parts taken from reference TRBV11-3 and TRBJ2-1, reads EAGVVQSPRYKIIEKKQPVAFWCNPISGHNTLYWYLQNLGQGPELLIRYENEEAVDDSQLPKDRFSAERLKGVDSTLKIQPAELGDSAVYLCASSFTGTPSNEQFFGPGTRLTVL.

This sequence joins TRBV27 and TRBJ2-7; tentative D call: TRBD2 (6 bases). Trimming removed 5 bases from V and 4 bases from J, with 21 bases in between. The length of the CDR3 is 16 residues. The V gene's germline CDR1 is MNHEY and CDR2 SMNVEV (reference sequence). The CDR3 DNA is TGTGCCAGCAGTAACCAGCTAGCGTCCTTTGGGTACGAGCAGTACTTC. It is translated as CASSNQLASFGYEQYF.

The J gene is TRBJ2-1, the V gene TRBV9; 7 nucleotides align to TRBD2. Looked up from germline, CDR1 is SGDLS and CDR2 is YYNGEE. J gave up 9 bases and V 2 bases, and 5 bases lay outside the gene matches. The CDR3 has 13 residues. CDR3: CASSVPTSAEQFF. The CDR3 region has the DNA TGTGCCAGCAGCGTCCCCACTAGCGCTGAGCAGTTCTTC.

This clone showed up just a few times. The chain combines TRBV6-1 with TRBJ1-4; D gene uncertain. CDR1 MNHNS and CDR2 SASEGT come from the germline V gene. The CDR3 covers 12 residues. The V end lost 6 bases, the J end lost 5 bases, and 7 bases lay between the germline ends. The CDR3 DNA is TGTGCCAGCAGGACGCGGAATGAAAAACTGTTTTTT. Protein: CASRTRNEKLFF.

The rearrangement joins TRBV7-2 to TRBJ2-7; tentatively, D is TRBD1 (5 bases). Deletions cut 0 bases from V and 2 bases from J, with 11 bases between. CDR3 length equals 15 residues. Germline-derived CDR1 and CDR2 are SGHTA and FQGNSA. The CDR3 spells CASSLAPDRTYEQYF. CDR3 DNA sequence: TGTGCCAGCAGCTTAGCCCCTGACAGAACCTACGAGCAGTACTTC.

This clone was counted at least ten times. The chain carries TRBV28 and TRBJ2-3, with a weak D call TRBD2 (5 bases). CDR3 size: 12 residues. Trimming removed 8 bases at V and 3 bases at J, with 9 bases between. Germline CDR1 is MDHEN and CDR2 is SYDVKM. The CDR3 DNA follows: TGTGCCAGCCTCTCGGGGACAGATACGCAGTATTTT. It yields the protein CASLSGTDTQYF. Full variable domain (outside the CDR3, taken from reference TRBV28 and TRBJ2-3): DVKVTQSSRYLVKRTGEKVFLECVQDMDHENMFWYRQDPGLGLRLIYFSYDVKMKEKGDIPEGYSVSREKKERFSLILESASTNQTSMYLCASLSGTDTQYFGPGTRLTVL.

This chain links TRBV6-5 with TRBJ1-1; D might be TRBD1 (5 bases). There are 13 residues in the CDR3. CDR1 and CDR2 (germline): MNHEY, SVGAGI. Trimming left V 7 bases short and J 3 bases short, with 12 bases between. The CDR3 loop is CASTLGGYTEAFF. Written as DNA, the CDR3 is TGTGCCAGCACCCTGGGGGGATACACTGAAGCTTTCTTT.

The chain joins TRBV27 to TRBJ2-7; 8 bases agree with TRBD1. V lost 5 bases to trimming and J lost 3 bases; unmatched junction nucleotides: 3. The CDR3 consists of 13 residues. Per germline, CDR1 MNHEY and CDR2 SMNVEV (reference sequence). This CDR3 reads CASSVTGDYEQYF. The CDR3 DNA sequence: TGTGCCAGCAGTGTGACAGGGGACTACGAGCAGTACTTC.

This clone was seen at least ten times. This sequence joins TRBV25-1 and TRBJ2-1; TRBD2 is a possible D gene (5 bases). This CDR3 region has 16 residues. Germline-derived CDR1 and CDR2 are MGHDK and SYGVNS. With 1 base removed from V and 4 bases from J, the gap between germline ends came to 14 bases. CDR3 sequence: CASSESVAGIYNEQFF. CDR3 coding DNA: TGTGCCAGCAGTGAATCGGTAGCCGGGATATACAATGAGCAGTTCTTC.

The V call is TRBV9, the J call TRBJ1-6; D is unresolved. The V gene lost 5 bases and the J gene lost 5 bases, with 11 bases spanning the gap. The CDR3 spans 14 residues. CDR1 is SGDLS, CDR2 YYNGEE, per germline. The DNA of the CDR3 is TGTGCCAGCAGGAAGGGTCTTGATAATTCACCCCTCCACTTT. Protein product: CASRKGLDNSPLHF.

The genes are TRBV6-5 and TRBJ2-1; TRBD1 aligns across 7 bases. The germline gives CDR1 MNHEY, CDR2 SVGAGI. V dropped 5 bases and J dropped 5; count of bases not matched to a gene: 6. The CDR3 consists of 14 residues. In nucleotides, the CDR3 is TGTGCCAGCAGTCCTGGGACAGCCGACAATGAGCAGTTCTTC. This sequence encodes CASSPGTADNEQFF.